Below, 24 T cell receptor beta chains from the same sample are listed, as sequenced in a study of neurological immune-mediated disorders. TCRdb re-analysed the 5' RACE reads in MiXCR, keeping a single row per CDR3 protein. Among about 22,000 distinct CDR3 sequences listed, about 9.4% were seen once. Source material: PBMCs. The receptors shown here come from a woman in her sixties or seventies with HTLV-1-associated myelopathy (HAM/TSP).

This clonotype was seen many times. The J gene is TRBJ2-1, the V gene TRBV20-1; 9 bases agree with TRBD2. This CDR3 has 13 residues. Germline lookup yields CDR1 DFQATT and CDR2 SNEGSKA (reference sequence). Trimming cost V 3 bases and J 7 bases; bases outside gene matches: 4. The CDR3 region has the DNA TGCAGTGCTAGGGTAGCGGGGGTAAATGAGCAGTTCTTC. This gives the protein CSARVAGVNEQFF.

The chain carries TRBV19 and TRBJ1-2; 7 nucleotides agree with TRBD1. Germline V gene data show CDR1 as LNHDA and CDR2 as SQIVND (reference sequence). With V trimmed by 7 bases and J by 2 bases, 7 bases remained unmatched. This CDR3 contains 14 residues. The CDR3 protein is CASTTGEGNYGYTF. CDR3 bases: TGTGCCAGTACCACAGGGGAAGGAAACTATGGCTACACCTTC.

This clonotype is deemed medium-sized (0.01 to 0.1%). V gene TRBV20-1 combines with J gene TRBJ1-6, with 9 bases fitting TRBD1. V lost 5 bases and J lost 9; bases outside the gene matches: 8. The CDR3 consists of 14 residues. Germline loops: CDR1 DFQATT, CDR2 SNEGSKA (reference sequence). The CDR3 spells CSARDREIGSPLHF. CDR3 coding DNA: TGCAGTGCTCGGGACAGGGAAATTGGTTCACCCCTCCACTTT.

This clonotype has at least ten counts. V usage is TRBV5-1 and J usage is TRBJ2-7, with 9 bases lining up with TRBD1. Germline CDR1 and CDR2: SGHRS and YFSETQ. The junction had 7 bases not matched to a gene; V was cut back by 5 bases and J by 4 bases. The CDR3 has 14 amino acids. The CDR3 reads CASRGQGPFYEQYF. In DNA form, the CDR3 reads TGCGCCAGCAGGGGACAGGGCCCGTTTTACGAGCAGTACTTC.

This clonotype was counted at least ten times. This chain links TRBV29-1 with TRBJ1-1, with a weak D call TRBD1 (5 bases). This CDR3 spans 13 amino acids. Germline loops: CDR1 SQVTM, CDR2 ANQGSEA. Trimming cost V 4 bases and J 0 bases, with 9 bases left between them. In DNA form, the CDR3 reads TGCAGCGTTGCGACAGCCATGAACACTGAAGCTTTCTTT. This sequence encodes CSVATAMNTEAFF.

This clonotype appeared many times. The chain combines TRBV5-6 with TRBJ2-7; D call uncertain. The CDR3 sequence is 14 residues long. The germline V gene has CDR1 SGHDT and CDR2 YYEEEE. The V end was cut by 0 bases, the J end by 1 base, with 8 bases between. The chain's CDR3 is CASSLGFRSYEQYF. The CDR3 DNA sequence: TGTGCCAGCAGCTTGGGGTTCCGTTCCTACGAGCAGTACTTC.

This clonotype was detected ten times or more. The chain combines TRBV5-6 with TRBJ2-6; D unresolved. The germline V gene has CDR1 SGHDT and CDR2 YYEEEE. Trimming shortened V by 4 bases and J by 2 bases, and 4 bases separated the two germline ends. This CDR3 has 13 residues. The CDR3 region is CASSTTGANVLTF. DNA for the CDR3: TGTGCCAGCAGCACCACTGGGGCCAACGTCCTGACTTTC.

This clonotype has a count of ten or more. This chain links TRBV29-1 with TRBJ1-1; D remains unclear. Germline lookup yields CDR1 SQVTM and CDR2 ANQGSEA. Trimming stripped 5 bases from V and 1 base from J, with 11 bases between. The CDR3 is made up of 13 amino acids. Written as DNA, the CDR3 is TGCAGCGTTTCGTTAGCCAGGAACACTGAAGCTTTCTTT. Protein: CSVSLARNTEAFF.

This clonotype appeared many times. This chain uses TRBV20-1 with TRBJ2-1; TRBD2 agrees at 7 bases. V gave up 0 bases and J gave up 10 bases; unmatched junction bases: 9. The CDR3 runs to 14 residues. The germline V gene has CDR1 DFQATT and CDR2 SNEGSKA (reference sequence). This chain's CDR3 is CSARDREVQVEQFF. The CDR3, as DNA: TGCAGTGCTAGAGACCGGGAGGTCCAGGTGGAGCAGTTCTTC.

This clonotype was seen more than once but under ten times. The rearrangement links TRBV6-1 to TRBJ2-3; a weak D match, TRBD2 (7 bases). CDR1 is MNHNS, CDR2 SASEGT, per germline. This CDR3 region has 16 residues. CDR3 residues: CSNSEALGGLGDTQYF. CDR3 coding DNA: TGTTCCAACAGTGAAGCACTCGGGGGGCTGGGAGATACGCAGTATTTT.

This clonotype was found many times. This chain connects TRBV5-1 to TRBJ1-2; D gene unclear. This CDR3 has 16 amino acids. Germline CDR1 SGHRS, CDR2 YFSETQ. V shed 0 bases and J shed 6 bases, with 18 bases lying between them. The CDR3 DNA reads TGCGCCAGCAGCTTGGAGCTGGGGTCGGCTCGTAATGGCTACACCTTC. Protein product: CASSLELGSARNGYTF. The full variable domain, rest sourced from reference TRBV5-1 and TRBJ1-2, is KAGVTQTPRYLIKTRGQQVTLSCSPISGHRSVSWYQQTPGQGLQFLFEYFSETQRNKGNFPGRFSGRQFSNSRSEMNVSTLELGDSALYLCASSLELGSARNGYTFGSGTRLTVV.

This clonotype was found many times. CDR3 region: CASSLVSGRREQYF. The DNA for the CDR3 is TGTGCCAGCAGCTTAGTCTCGGGGCGGCGCGAGCAGTACTTC. V is TRBV7-8 and J is TRBJ2-7; D possibly matches TRBD1 or TRBD2 (5 bases each). Between the trimmed V and J ends, which lost 1 base and 6 bases, there was a span of 13 bases. CDR3 size: 14 residues. Germline V CDR1 and CDR2: SGHVS, FQNEAQ.

In its sample, this clonotype was seen many times. This chain connects TRBV4-1 to TRBJ1-2; D perhaps matches TRBD1 (5 bases). With 0 bases removed from V and 1 base from J, the gap between germline ends came to 15 bases. Per the germline V gene, CDR1 is MGHRA and CDR2 is YSYEKL. The length of the CDR3 is 17 residues. CDR3 loop: CASSQDSTGYFNYGYTF. Here the CDR3 DNA reads TGCGCCAGCAGCCAAGACTCTACAGGTTACTTTAACTATGGCTACACCTTC.

This clonotype was counted many times. The chain links TRBV5-1 to TRBJ2-7; D may be TRBD1 (5 bases). Trimming shortened V by 2 bases and J by 2 bases, and 14 bases separated the two germline ends. This CDR3 is built from 15 residues. Germline V gene data show CDR1 as SGHRS and CDR2 as YFSETQ. CDR3 sequence reads: CASSFGARETYEQYF. The CDR3 DNA reads as TGCGCCAGCAGCTTTGGTGCCAGGGAAACCTACGAGCAGTACTTC.

This clonotype was observed many times. The chain uses TRBV20-1 and TRBJ2-1, with 12 positions matching TRBD2. The ends lost 0 bases at V and 6 bases at J; junction bases unmatched: 6. The CDR3 is 16 amino acids. Germline V gene data show CDR1 as DFQATT and CDR2 as SNEGSKA (reference sequence). As DNA, the CDR3 is TGCAGTGCTAGAGACCTGACTAGCGGGGGAATCAATGAGCAGTTCTTC. Encoded protein: CSARDLTSGGINEQFF.

This clonotype was counted ten times or more. The V call is TRBV15, the J call TRBJ1-1; D is ambiguous. The CDR3 extends over 12 amino acids. The V and J ends lost 5 bases and 6 bases respectively, with 10 bases between them. The germline gives CDR1 LNHNV, CDR2 YYDKDF (reference sequence). This chain's CDR3 is CATSRARAEAFF. The CDR3 coding sequence is TGTGCCACCAGCCGAGCGAGGGCTGAAGCTTTCTTT.

This rearrangement joins TRBV3-1 to TRBJ2-7; the D is unclear. CDR1 and CDR2 (germline): LGHDT, YNNKEL (reference sequence). V was clipped by 1 base and J by 1 base, with 8 bases between them. The CDR3 contains 14 residues. The CDR3: CASSQAVPSYEQYF. In DNA form, the CDR3 reads TGTGCCAGCAGCCAAGCTGTACCTTCCTACGAGCAGTACTTC.

This clonotype showed up many times. J is TRBJ2-3 and V is TRBV20-1; TRBD2 might be the D (6 bases). CDR1 and CDR2 (germline): DFQATT, SNEGSKA (reference sequence). Trimming took 2 bases from V and 2 from J, leaving 23 bases between them. The CDR3 consists of 18 residues. The CDR3 protein is CSARPPPYRESVTDTQYF. CDR3 nucleotides: TGCAGTGCTAGACCTCCACCCTATCGGGAGAGTGTCACAGATACGCAGTATTTT.

This clonotype came up many times. The chain employs TRBV20-1 and TRBJ1-1, with 7 bases aligning to TRBD1. This CDR3 contains 13 residues. The germline V gene encodes CDR1 DFQATT and CDR2 SNEGSKA (reference sequence). Losses at the gene ends were 5 bases for V and 4 bases for J; bases not matched to a gene: 7. Here the CDR3 reads CSAVGTAFTEAFF. Here the CDR3 DNA reads TGCAGTGCTGTAGGGACAGCTTTCACTGAAGCTTTCTTT.

This clonotype was seen ten or more times. The CDR3: CAWSVGRKSNTEAFF. CDR3 DNA: TGTGCCTGGAGTGTCGGGAGGAAAAGTAATACTGAAGCTTTCTTT. This rearrangement joins TRBV30 to TRBJ1-1; D gene unclear. Germline V gene sequence: CDR1 GTSNPN, CDR2 SVGIG (reference sequence). Trimming shortened V by 0 bases and J by 5 bases, and 16 bases separated the two germline ends. CDR3 length: 15 residues.

This clonotype was detected ten times or more. This chain connects TRBV5-1 to TRBJ1-1; 8 positions match TRBD1. With V trimmed by 7 bases and J by 1 base, 9 bases remained unmatched. There are 15 residues in the CDR3. Germline-derived CDR1 and CDR2 are SGHRS and YFSETQ. CDR3 amino acids: CASRRGQGTNTEAFF. CDR3 nucleotides: TGCGCCAGCCGTCGTGGACAGGGCACGAACACTGAAGCTTTCTTT.

Ten or more counts support this clonotype. The chain has TRBV20-1 and TRBJ2-3, with a possible D match to TRBD2 (5 bases). The germline V gene has CDR1 DFQATT and CDR2 SNEGSKA (reference sequence). Trimming cost V 3 bases and J 1 base, with 8 bases left between them. This CDR3 is built from 13 residues. CDR3 sequence reads: CSASPEGTDTQYF. The CDR3 DNA follows: TGCAGTGCTAGTCCGGAGGGCACAGATACGCAGTATTTT.

Turning to this clonotype: Possible read error: a much larger clone is one base away. This sequence joins TRBV5-1 and TRBJ2-3, with D possibly TRBD1 on 6 matching bases. Germline loops: CDR1 SGHRS, CDR2 YFSETQ. The CDR3 loop spans 15 amino acids. The CDR3 DNA follows: TGCTCCAGCAGCTTGGTTGGGGGCCCCCCAGATACGCAGTATTTT. Translating it yields CSSSLVGGPPDTQYF.

This clonotype rates as medium-sized (0.01 to 0.1%). The gene calls are TRBV20-1 and TRBJ1-6; 7 bases align to TRBD1. Germline CDR1 reads DFQATT; CDR2 reads SNEGSKA (reference sequence). The V and J ends lost 3 bases and 5 bases, in that order; junction bases with no gene match: 1. The CDR3 totals 13 residues. CDR3 DNA: TGCAGTGCTAGGACAGGGAATAATTCACCCCTCCACTTT. Its translation: CSARTGNNSPLHF.